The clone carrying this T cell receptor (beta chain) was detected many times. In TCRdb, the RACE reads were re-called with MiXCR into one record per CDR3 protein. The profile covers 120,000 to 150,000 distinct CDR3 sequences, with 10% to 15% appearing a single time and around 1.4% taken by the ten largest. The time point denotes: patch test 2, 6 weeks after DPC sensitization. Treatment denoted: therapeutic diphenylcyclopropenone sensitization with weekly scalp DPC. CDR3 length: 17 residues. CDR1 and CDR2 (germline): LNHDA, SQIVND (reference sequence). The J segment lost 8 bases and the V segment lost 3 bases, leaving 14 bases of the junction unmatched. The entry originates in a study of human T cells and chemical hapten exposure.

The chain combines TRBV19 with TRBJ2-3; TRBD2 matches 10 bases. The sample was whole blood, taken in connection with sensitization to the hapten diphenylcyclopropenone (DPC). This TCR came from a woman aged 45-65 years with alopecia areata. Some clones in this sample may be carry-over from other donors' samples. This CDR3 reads CASSISAGLAGDGTQYF. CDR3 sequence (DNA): TGTGCCAGTAGTATCTCCGCCGGTCTAGCGGGAGATGGTACGCAGTATTTT. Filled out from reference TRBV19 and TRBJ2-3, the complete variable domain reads DGGITQSPKYLFRKEGQNVTLSCEQNLNHDAMYWYRQDPGQGLRLIYYSQIVNDFQKGDIAEGYSVSREKKESFPLTVTSAQKNPTAFYLCASSISAGLAGDGTQYFGPGTRLTVL.